Presented here are 5 T cell receptor beta chains from one specimen sequenced in a study of Ad26.COV2.S vaccination and SARS-CoV-2 variants (dated by TCRdb to the early 2020s). The intended sense of this specimen's time point label: individuals recovered from natural SARS-CoV-2 infection. Library creation used the immunoSEQ multiplex PCR assay. This immuneACCESS table, as held by TCRdb, lists in-frame sequences with V and J called but not all clones. Of the missing ones, under half trace to an unresolved V gene in checked studies; the others have no known cause. The sample records just over 350,000 clones, around 92% of which are singletons. Of the sample, 3.5% to 4.5% is held by the ten largest clones. Sequencing was performed on peripheral blood, taken after recovery from COVID-19. These receptors came from a human donor who had recovered from COVID-19.

The chain carries TRBV7-3 and TRBJ2-2; D is perhaps TRBD1 or TRBD2 (6 bases each). The V gene's germline CDR1 is SGHTA and CDR2 FQGTGA. The CDR3 loop spans 16 amino acids. The V end was cut by 5 bases, the J end by 1 base, with 14 bases between. The CDR3, as DNA: TGTGCCAGCAGCACCACGGGGGCCTGGAACACCGGGGAGCTGTTTTTT. It is translated as CASSTTGAWNTGELFF.

The CDR3 spells CASSLEGRLQPPDTQYF. CDR3 in DNA: TGCGCCAGCAGCTTGGAAGGTAGACTCCAACCCCCAGATACGCAGTATTTT. This chain uses TRBV5-1 with TRBJ2-3; D unresolved. The CDR3 totals 17 residues. The V end lost 0 bases, the J end lost 4 bases, and 18 bases lay between the germline ends. Germline V gene lookup returns CDR1 SGHRS and CDR2 YFSETQ.

V gene TRBV10-2 combines with J gene TRBJ1-3; TRBD1 is a possible D gene (5 bases). The CDR3 is 16 residues long. V lost 2 bases and J lost 0, with 11 bases in between. The germline V gene encodes CDR1 WSHSY and CDR2 SAAADI. The CDR3 nucleotides read TGCGCCAGCAGTGAGGGGACGGTGAGCTCTGGAAACACCATATATTTT. This codes for CASSEGTVSSGNTIYF.

J is TRBJ1-6 and V is TRBV6-5, with D possibly TRBD1 on 5 matching bases. The CDR3 is 14 amino acids. V was pared by 6 bases and J by 10 bases, with 16 bases between. Germline loops: CDR1 MNHEY, CDR2 SVGAGI. The CDR3 DNA reads as TGTGCCAGCAGCCGAGACAGCCTCAGATCACCCCTCCACTTT. It translates to CASSRDSLRSPLHF.

The chain links TRBV5-1 to TRBJ2-1; the D gene is possibly TRBD1 (5 bases). This CDR3 comprises 15 residues. V shed 0 bases and J shed 1 base, with 8 bases lying between them. CDR1 is SGHRS and CDR2 is YFSETQ in the germline V gene. The chain's CDR3 is CASSLAQGSYNEQFF. Written as DNA, the CDR3 is TGCGCCAGCAGCTTGGCCCAGGGTTCCTACAATGAGCAGTTCTTC.